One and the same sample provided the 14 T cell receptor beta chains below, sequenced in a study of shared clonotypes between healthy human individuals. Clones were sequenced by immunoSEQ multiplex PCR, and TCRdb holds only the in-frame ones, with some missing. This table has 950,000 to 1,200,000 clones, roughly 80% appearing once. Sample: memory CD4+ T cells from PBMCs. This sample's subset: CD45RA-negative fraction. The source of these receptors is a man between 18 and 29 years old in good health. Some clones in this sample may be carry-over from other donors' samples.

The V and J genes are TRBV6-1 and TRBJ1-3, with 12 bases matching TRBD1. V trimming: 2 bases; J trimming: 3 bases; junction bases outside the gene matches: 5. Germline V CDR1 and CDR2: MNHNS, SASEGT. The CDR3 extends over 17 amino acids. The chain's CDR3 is CASSERGQGALGNTIYF. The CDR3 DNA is TGTGCCAGCAGTGAAAGGGGACAGGGGGCGCTTGGAAACACCATATATTTT.

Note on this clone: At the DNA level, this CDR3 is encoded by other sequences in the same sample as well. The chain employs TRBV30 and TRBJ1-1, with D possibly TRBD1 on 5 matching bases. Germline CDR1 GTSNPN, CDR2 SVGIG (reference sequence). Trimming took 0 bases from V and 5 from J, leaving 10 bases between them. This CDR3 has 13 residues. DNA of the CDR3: TGTGCCTGGAGTGTCTTGGGGGGTACTGAAGCTTTCTTT. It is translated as CAWSVLGGTEAFF.

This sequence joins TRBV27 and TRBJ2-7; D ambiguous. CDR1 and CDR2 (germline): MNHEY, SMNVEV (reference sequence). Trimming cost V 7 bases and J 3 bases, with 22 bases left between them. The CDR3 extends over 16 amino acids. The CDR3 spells CASTPLSLRGDYEQYF. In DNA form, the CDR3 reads TGTGCCAGCACCCCCCTCAGTTTACGCGGTGACTACGAGCAGTACTTC.

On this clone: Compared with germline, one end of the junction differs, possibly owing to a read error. The CDR3 nucleotides read TGTGCCAGCAGTGAGCAGTTCGGGCCCTACTTT. As protein: CASSEQFGPYF. The chain couples TRBV6-5 to TRBJ1-5; D is unclear. Looked up from germline, CDR1 is MNHEY and CDR2 is SVGAGI. This CDR3 comprises 11 residues.

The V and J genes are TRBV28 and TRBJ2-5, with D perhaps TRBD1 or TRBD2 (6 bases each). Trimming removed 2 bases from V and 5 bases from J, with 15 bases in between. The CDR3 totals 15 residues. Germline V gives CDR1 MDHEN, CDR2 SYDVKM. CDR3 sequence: CASSLTMGGGETQYF. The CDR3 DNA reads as TGTGCCAGCAGTTTAACCATGGGGGGCGGGGAGACCCAGTACTTC.

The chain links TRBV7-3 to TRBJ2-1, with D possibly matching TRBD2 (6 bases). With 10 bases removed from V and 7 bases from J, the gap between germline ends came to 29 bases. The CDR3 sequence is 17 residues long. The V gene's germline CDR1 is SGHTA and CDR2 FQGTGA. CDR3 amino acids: CATSSTFGTPSQNEQFF. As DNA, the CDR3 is TGTGCCACCTCCTCGACCTTCGGGACTCCTAGCCAGAATGAGCAGTTCTTC.

CDR3 in amino acids: CASSGRSQGNTIYF. CDR3 nucleotides: TGTGCCAGCAGCGGGAGGTCGCAAGGAAACACCATATATTTT. This chain connects TRBV6-5 to TRBJ1-3; unclear D gene. The CDR3 length is 14 residues. V was shortened by 6 bases and J by 4 bases, with 13 bases between the two germline ends. Germline assignment: CDR1 MNHEY and CDR2 SVGAGI.

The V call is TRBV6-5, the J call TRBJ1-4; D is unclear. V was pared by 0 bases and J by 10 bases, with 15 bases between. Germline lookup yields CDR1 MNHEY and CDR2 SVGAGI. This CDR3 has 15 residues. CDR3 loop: CASSYSTDGRGKLFF. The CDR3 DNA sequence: TGTGCCAGCAGTTACTCGACGGACGGCCGCGGAAAACTGTTTTTT.

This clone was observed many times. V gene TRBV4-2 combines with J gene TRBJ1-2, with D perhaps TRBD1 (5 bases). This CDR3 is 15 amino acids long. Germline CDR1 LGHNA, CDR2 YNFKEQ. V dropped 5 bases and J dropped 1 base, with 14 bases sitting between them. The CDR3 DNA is TGTGCCAGCAGCTTGACCAAAGGGGATAACTATGGCTACACCTTC. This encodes CASSLTKGDNYGYTF.

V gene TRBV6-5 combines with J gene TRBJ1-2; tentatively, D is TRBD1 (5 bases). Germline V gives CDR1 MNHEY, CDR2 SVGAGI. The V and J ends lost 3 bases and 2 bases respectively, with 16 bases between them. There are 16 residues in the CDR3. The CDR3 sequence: CASSYGGGASNYGYTF. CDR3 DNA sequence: TGTGCCAGCAGTTATGGCGGTGGGGCCTCGAACTATGGCTACACCTTC.

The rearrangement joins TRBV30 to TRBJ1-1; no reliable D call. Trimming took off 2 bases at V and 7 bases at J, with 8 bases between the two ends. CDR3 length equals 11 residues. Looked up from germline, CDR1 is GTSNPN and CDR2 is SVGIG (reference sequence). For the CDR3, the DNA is TGTGCCTGGAGTATGACGGATGAAGCTTTCTTT. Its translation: CAWSMTDEAFF.

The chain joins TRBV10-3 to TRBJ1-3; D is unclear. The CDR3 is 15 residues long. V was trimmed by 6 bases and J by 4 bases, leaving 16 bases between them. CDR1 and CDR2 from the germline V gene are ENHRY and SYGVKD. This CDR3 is CAIRLGVTPGNTIYF. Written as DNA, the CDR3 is TGTGCCATCAGGCTCGGGGTGACCCCCGGAAACACCATATATTTT.

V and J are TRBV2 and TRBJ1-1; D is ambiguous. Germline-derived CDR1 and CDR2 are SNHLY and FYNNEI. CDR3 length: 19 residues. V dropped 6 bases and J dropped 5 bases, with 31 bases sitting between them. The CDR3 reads CASSAGWAAGHNLGTEAFF. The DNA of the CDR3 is TGTGCCAGCAGCGCCGGGTGGGCAGCCGGTCATAACTTGGGAACTGAAGCTTTCTTT.

This CDR3 is CASSALSSSPNTIYF. CDR3 nucleotides: TGCGCCAGCAGCGCCTTGTCAAGCAGCCCAAACACCATATATTTT. The chain is built from TRBV5-1 and TRBJ1-3; D not certain. The CDR3 extends over 15 amino acids. V was cut by 4 bases and J by 6 bases, with 17 bases left in between. CDR1 and CDR2 (germline): SGHRS, YFSETQ.